A single sample gave rise to the 21 T cell receptor beta chains below, sequenced in a study of monozygotic twins with inflammatory bowel disease. TCRdb re-called the 5' RACE reads and catalogs CDR3 proteins one per entry, DNA excluded. This table lists 300,000 to 400,000 distinct CDR3 sequences. The specimen was blood. These TCRs come from a human donor with ulcerative colitis or Crohn's disease, or a healthy co-twin of an affected twin (not recorded which).

The chain uses TRBV12-3 or TRBV12-4 and TRBJ2-2; there is no DNA to check the TCRdb D call of TRBD2. The CDR3 covers 15 residues. The chain's CDR3 is CASSSDGPGTGELFF.

This chain connects TRBV5-4 to TRBJ1-1. Germline CDR1 is SGHNT and CDR2 is YYREEE (reference sequence). This CDR3 spans 13 amino acids. The CDR3 reads CASSAQKNTEAFF.

V gene TRBV3-1 combines with J gene TRBJ1-2. Germline CDR1 and CDR2: LGHDT and YNNKEL (reference sequence). This CDR3 has 14 residues. The CDR3 sequence is CASSQDPLNYGYTF.

The CDR3 protein is CSARDQPGLARNEQFF. The chain is built from TRBV20-1 and TRBJ2-1; lacking DNA, the TRBD2 call made by TCRdb goes unchecked. From germline, CDR1 is DFQATT and CDR2 SNEGSKA (reference sequence). The CDR3 length is 16 residues.

This CDR3 is CASSQGPLGEKLFF. The rearrangement joins TRBV3-1 to TRBJ1-4. Per germline, CDR1 LGHDT and CDR2 YNNKEL (reference sequence). The CDR3 is made up of 14 amino acids.

The chain uses TRBV5-1 and TRBJ1-6. Germline assignment: CDR1 SGHRS and CDR2 YFSETQ. The CDR3 covers 15 residues. CDR3 region: CASSLAERKTSPLHF.

The genes are TRBV7-9 and TRBJ2-1; TCRdb's D call of TRBD1 is untestable without DNA. Germline CDR1 reads SEHNR; CDR2 reads FQNEAQ (reference sequence). The CDR3 extends over 15 amino acids. The CDR3 loop reads CASSLGGTARNEQFF.

The V call is TRBV6-5, the J call TRBJ2-3. The CDR3 is 14 residues long. CDR1 and CDR2 (germline): MNHEY, SVGAGI. CDR3 in amino acids: CASSYSSGTDMQYF.

This rearrangement joins TRBV21-1 to TRBJ1-4. TRBV21-1 is marked as a pseudogene. The CDR3 runs to 20 residues. The CDR3 protein is CASSKASTSQGSALHEKLFF.

This rearrangement joins TRBV7-9 to TRBJ2-3. In germline, CDR1 is SEHNR, CDR2 FQNEAQ (reference sequence). The CDR3 runs 11 residues. CDR3 region: CASTSTDTQYF. Combining the CDR3 with reference TRBV7-9 and TRBJ2-3 gives the whole variable domain DTGVSQNPRHKITKRGQNVTFRCDPISEHNRLYWYRQTLGQGPEFLTYFQNEAQLEKSRLLSDRFSAERPKGSFSTLEIQRTEQGDSAMYLCASTSTDTQYFGPGTRLTVL.

The V gene is TRBV20-1, the J gene TRBJ2-1; lacking DNA, the TRBD1 call made by TCRdb goes unchecked. This CDR3 spans 14 amino acids. Germline CDR1 reads DFQATT; CDR2 reads SNEGSKA (reference sequence). The CDR3 protein is CSAREGTGLNEQFF.

The chain recombines TRBV28 with TRBJ1-6; lacking DNA, the TRBD1 call made by TCRdb goes unchecked. Germline loops: CDR1 MDHEN, CDR2 SYDVKM. The CDR3 runs 15 residues. This CDR3 is CASSSRGFPNSPLHF. The entire variable domain, with the rest obtained from reference TRBV28 and TRBJ1-6, is as follows: DVKVTQSSRYLVKRTGEKVFLECVQDMDHENMFWYRQDPGLGLRLIYFSYDVKMKEKGDIPEGYSVSREKKERFSLILESASTNQTSMYLCASSSRGFPNSPLHFGNGTRLTVT.

V is TRBV5-6 and J is TRBJ2-2. The germline V gene has CDR1 SGHDT and CDR2 YYEEEE. The CDR3 extends over 15 amino acids. The CDR3 loop is CASSLVWRKGGELFF.

V is TRBV7-6 and J is TRBJ2-1; TCRdb's assignment of TRBD2 cannot be checked, as there is no DNA. The CDR3 contains 16 residues. CDR1 SGHVS and CDR2 FNYEAQ come from the germline V gene. This chain's CDR3 is CASSLLGLADDNEQFF.

This chain joins TRBV20-1 and TRBJ1-5; TCRdb proposes TRBD1, but this gene call is untestable without DNA. Germline V gives CDR1 DFQATT, CDR2 SNEGSKA (reference sequence). CDR3 length: 14 amino acids. The CDR3: CSARAPGSNQPQHF.

The chain has TRBV30 and TRBJ1-5. CDR1 and CDR2 from the germline V gene are GTSNPN and SVGIG (reference sequence). CDR3 length equals 14 residues. The CDR3 here is CAWTRGLGNQPQHF.

V is TRBV5-8 and J is TRBJ1-1. This CDR3 has 14 amino acids. Per germline, CDR1 SGHTS and CDR2 YDEGEE. The chain's CDR3 is CASSLAATMTEAFF.

This chain connects TRBV5-1 to TRBJ2-7; TCRdb's assignment of TRBD1 cannot be checked, as there is no DNA. The V gene's germline CDR1 is SGHRS and CDR2 YFSETQ. The CDR3 loop spans 13 amino acids. The CDR3 sequence is CASSKTGSTEQYF.

The CDR3 loop reads CASSIAGWGNEQFF. The V gene is TRBV28, the J gene TRBJ2-1; TCRdb indicates TRBD2, and absent DNA this call remains unverified. Germline CDR1 reads MDHEN; CDR2 reads SYDVKM. The CDR3 loop spans 14 amino acids.

V is TRBV6-2 or TRBV6-3 and J is TRBJ2-2; the D call from TCRdb, TRBD1, cannot be confirmed without DNA. Germline V CDR1 and CDR2: MNHEY, SVGEGT. The CDR3 extends over 17 amino acids. The CDR3 spells CASSYSGRGSSTGELFF.

The chain links TRBV6-6 to TRBJ1-1. This CDR3 region has 14 residues. Germline values: CDR1 MNHNY, CDR2 SVGAGI (reference sequence). This CDR3 reads CASSHPKGNTEAFF.